This T cell receptor beta chain was found in a study of CD8+CD57+ T cells in acquired aplastic anemia. Study-wide background: Mean yield of DNA from sorted CD4+ and CD8+ cells was 2.5 to 4 ug.

About this clonotype: The target antigen is unknown.

TCR beta VDJ combinations and CDR3 sequences were profiled from genomic DNA. MiXCR was run by TCRdb on the reads, yielding one entry per CDR3 protein. The table lists roughly 130,000 distinct CDR3 sequences, about 48% of them singletons, with 2.5% to 3% in the top ten. V was pared by 5 bases and J by 1 base, with 3 bases of the junction left unmatched. Per germline, CDR1 KGHDR and CDR2 SFDVKD. CDR3 length equals 15 residues. Whole-study results and caveats: Patients versus controls showed no significant CD8+ Simpson's diversity difference. Patients shared some 30 CD8+ CDR3 sequences with controls.

The V gene is TRBV24-1, the J gene TRBJ2-2, with 7 bases identical to TRBD1. The sample consisted of sorted CD4+, CD8+, or CD8+CD57+ T cells (not recorded which) from PBMCs. The origin of this receptor is a human donor in good health, serving as a control. CDR3 protein: CATSARTGNTGELFF. The CDR3, as DNA: TGTGCCACCAGTGCCAGGACAGGGAACACCGGGGAGCTGTTTTTT.